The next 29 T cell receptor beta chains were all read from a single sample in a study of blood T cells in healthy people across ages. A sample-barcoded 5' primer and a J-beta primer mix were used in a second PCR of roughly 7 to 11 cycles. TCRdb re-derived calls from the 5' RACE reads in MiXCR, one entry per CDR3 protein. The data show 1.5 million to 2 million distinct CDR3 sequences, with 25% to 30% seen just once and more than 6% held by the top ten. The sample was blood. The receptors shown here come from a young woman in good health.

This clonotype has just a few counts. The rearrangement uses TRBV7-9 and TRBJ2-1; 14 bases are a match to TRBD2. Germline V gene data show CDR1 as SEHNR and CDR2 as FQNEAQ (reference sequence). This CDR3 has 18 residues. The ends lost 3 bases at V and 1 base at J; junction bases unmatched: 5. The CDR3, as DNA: TGTGCCAGCAGCTTTCGGACTAGCGGGGGGCTATCCTACAATGAGCAGTTCTTC. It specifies CASSFRTSGGLSYNEQFF.

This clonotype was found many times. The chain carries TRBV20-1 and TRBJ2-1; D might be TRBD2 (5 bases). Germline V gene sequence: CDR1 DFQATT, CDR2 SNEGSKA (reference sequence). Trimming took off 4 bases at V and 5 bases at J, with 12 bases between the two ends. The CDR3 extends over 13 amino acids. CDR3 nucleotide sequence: TGCAGTGCTACCCCCGGGGTACACAATGAGCAGTTCTTC. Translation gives CSATPGVHNEQFF.

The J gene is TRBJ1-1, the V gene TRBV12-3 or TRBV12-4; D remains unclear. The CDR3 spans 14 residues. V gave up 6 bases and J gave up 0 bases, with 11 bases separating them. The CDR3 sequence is CASRTSGLNTEAFF. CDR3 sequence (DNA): TGTGCCAGCAGGACCAGCGGGTTGAACACTGAAGCTTTCTTT.

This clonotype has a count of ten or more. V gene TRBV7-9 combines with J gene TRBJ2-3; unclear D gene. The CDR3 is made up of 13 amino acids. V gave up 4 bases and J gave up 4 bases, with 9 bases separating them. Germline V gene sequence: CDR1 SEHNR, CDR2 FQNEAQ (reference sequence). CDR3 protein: CASSSAGADTQYF. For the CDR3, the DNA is TGTGCCAGCAGCTCTGCAGGAGCAGATACGCAGTATTTT.

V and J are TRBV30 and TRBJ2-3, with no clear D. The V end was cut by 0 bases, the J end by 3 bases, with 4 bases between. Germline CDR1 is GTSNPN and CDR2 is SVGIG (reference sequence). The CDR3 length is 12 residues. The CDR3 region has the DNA TGTGCCTGGAGTGTAACTACAGATACGCAGTATTTT. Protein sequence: CAWSVTTDTQYF.

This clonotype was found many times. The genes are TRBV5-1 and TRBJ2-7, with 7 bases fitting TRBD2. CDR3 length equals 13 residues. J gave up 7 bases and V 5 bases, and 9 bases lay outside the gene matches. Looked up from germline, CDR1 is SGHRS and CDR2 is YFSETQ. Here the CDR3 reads CASSHGTNNEQYF. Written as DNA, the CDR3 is TGCGCCAGCAGTCACGGGACTAACAATGAGCAGTACTTC.

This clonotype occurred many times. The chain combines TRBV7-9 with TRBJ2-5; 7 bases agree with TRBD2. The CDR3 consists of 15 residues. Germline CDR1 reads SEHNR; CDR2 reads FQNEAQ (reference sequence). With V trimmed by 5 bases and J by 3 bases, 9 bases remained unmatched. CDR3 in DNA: TGTGCCAGCAGCCCGACTAGCCGGAGGGAAGAGACCCAGTACTTC. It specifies CASSPTSRREETQYF.

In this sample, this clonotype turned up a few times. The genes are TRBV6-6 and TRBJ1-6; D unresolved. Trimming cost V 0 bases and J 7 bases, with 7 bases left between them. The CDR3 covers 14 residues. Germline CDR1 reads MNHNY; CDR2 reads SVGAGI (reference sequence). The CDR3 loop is CASSYSGENSPLHF. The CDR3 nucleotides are TGTGCCAGCAGTTACTCAGGCGAGAATTCACCCCTCCACTTT.

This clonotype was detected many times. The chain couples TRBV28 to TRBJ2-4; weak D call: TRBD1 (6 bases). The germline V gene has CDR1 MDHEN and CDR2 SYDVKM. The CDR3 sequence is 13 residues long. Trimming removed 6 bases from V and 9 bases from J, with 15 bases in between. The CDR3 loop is CASRLQGFGIQYF. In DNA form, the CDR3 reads TGTGCCAGCAGACTACAGGGATTCGGCATTCAGTACTTC.

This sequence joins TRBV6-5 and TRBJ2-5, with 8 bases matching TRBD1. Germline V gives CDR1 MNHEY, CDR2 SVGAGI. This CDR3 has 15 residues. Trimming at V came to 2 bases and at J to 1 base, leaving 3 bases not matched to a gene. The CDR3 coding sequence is TGTGCCAGCAGTTACGGACAGGGTGCCCAAGAGACCCAGTACTTC. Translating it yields CASSYGQGAQETQYF.

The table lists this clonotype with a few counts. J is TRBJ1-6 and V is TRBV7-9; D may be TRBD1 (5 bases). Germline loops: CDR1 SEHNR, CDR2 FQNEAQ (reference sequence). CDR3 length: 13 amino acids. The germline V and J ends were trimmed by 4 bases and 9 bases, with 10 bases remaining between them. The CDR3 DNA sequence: TGTGCCAGCAGCTATGATACAGGTTCACCCCTCCACTTT. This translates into CASSYDTGSPLHF.

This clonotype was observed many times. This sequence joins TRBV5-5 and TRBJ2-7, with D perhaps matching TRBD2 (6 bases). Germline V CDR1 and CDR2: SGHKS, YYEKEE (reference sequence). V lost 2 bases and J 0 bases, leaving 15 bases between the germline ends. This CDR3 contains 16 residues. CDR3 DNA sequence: TGTGCCAGCAGCTTAGGAGGAGGGGATCTCTCCTACGAGCAGTACTTC. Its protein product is CASSLGGGDLSYEQYF.

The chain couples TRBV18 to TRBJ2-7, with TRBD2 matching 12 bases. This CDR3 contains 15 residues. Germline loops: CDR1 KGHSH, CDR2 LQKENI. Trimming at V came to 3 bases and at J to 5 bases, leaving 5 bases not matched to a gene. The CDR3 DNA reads TGTGCCAGCTCACCCGACGGACTAGCGGGGAACGAGCAGTACTTC. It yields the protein CASSPDGLAGNEQYF.

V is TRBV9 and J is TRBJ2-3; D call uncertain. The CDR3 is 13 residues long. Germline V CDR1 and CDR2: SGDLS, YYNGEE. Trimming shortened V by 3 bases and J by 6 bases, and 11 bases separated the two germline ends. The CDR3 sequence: CASSGNSEDTQYF. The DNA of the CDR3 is TGTGCCAGCAGCGGGAATAGTGAGGATACGCAGTATTTT.

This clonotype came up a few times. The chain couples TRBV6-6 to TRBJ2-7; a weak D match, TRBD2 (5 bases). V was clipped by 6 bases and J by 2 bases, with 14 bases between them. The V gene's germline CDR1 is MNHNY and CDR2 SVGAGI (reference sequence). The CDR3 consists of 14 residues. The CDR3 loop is CASSQRRVPYEQYF. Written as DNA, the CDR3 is TGTGCCAGCAGCCAACGGCGGGTGCCCTACGAGCAGTACTTC.

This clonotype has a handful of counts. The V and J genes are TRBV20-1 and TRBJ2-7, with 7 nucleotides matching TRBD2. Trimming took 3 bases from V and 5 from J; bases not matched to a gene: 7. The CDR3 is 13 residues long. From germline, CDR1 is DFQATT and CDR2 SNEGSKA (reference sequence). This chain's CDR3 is CSAREGGRHEQYF. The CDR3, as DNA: TGCAGTGCTAGGGAGGGCGGGAGACACGAGCAGTACTTC.

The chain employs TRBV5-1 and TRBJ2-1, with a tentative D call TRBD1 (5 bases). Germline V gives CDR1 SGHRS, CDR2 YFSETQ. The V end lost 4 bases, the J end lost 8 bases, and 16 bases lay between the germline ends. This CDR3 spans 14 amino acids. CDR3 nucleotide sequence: TGCGCCAGCAGCCCCAATACGCAGGGTGATGAGCAGTTCTTC. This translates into CASSPNTQGDEQFF.

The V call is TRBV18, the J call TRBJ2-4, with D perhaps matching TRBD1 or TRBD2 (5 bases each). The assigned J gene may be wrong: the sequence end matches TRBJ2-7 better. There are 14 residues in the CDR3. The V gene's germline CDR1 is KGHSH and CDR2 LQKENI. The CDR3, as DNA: TGTGCCAGCTCTCGGGACCCGCAAACCTACGAGCAGTACTTC. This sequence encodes CASSRDPQTYEQYF.

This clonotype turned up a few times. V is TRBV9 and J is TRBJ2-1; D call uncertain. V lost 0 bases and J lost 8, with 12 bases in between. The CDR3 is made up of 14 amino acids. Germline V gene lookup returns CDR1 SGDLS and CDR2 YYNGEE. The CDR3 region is CASSVGWALDEQFF. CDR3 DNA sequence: TGTGCCAGCAGCGTAGGGTGGGCTTTGGATGAGCAGTTCTTC.

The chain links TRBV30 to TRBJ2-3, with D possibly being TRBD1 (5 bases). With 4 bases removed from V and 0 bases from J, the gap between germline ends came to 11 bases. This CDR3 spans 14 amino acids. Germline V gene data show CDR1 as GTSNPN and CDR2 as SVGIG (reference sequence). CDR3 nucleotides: TGTGCCTGGACTGCAGGGCAGAGCACAGATACGCAGTATTTT. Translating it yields CAWTAGQSTDTQYF.

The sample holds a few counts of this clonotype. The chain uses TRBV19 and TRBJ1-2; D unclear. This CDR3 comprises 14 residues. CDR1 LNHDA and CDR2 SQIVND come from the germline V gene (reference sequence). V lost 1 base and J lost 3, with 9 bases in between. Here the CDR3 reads CASSIGTMHYGYTF. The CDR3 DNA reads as TGTGCCAGTAGTATAGGGACGATGCACTATGGCTACACCTTC.

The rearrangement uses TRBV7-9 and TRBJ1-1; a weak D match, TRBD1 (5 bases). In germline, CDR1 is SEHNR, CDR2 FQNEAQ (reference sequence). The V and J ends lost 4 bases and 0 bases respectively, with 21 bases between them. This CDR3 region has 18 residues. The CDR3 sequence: CASSSSGGTTRMNTEAFF. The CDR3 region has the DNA TGTGCCAGCAGCTCTAGTGGAGGGACGACTCGCATGAACACTGAAGCTTTCTTT.

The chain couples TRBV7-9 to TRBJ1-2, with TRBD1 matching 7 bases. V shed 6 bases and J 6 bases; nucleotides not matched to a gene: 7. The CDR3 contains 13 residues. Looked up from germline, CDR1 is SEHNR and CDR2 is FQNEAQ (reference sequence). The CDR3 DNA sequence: TGTGCCAGCAGGTCGACAGGGCCCCATGGCTACACCTTC. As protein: CASRSTGPHGYTF.

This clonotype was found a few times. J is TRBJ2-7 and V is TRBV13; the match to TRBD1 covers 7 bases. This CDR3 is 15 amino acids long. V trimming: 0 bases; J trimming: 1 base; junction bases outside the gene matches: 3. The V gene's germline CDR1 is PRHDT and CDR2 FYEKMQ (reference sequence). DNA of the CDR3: TGTGCCAGCAGCTTAGGGACAGGGAATTCCTACGAGCAGTACTTC. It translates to CASSLGTGNSYEQYF.

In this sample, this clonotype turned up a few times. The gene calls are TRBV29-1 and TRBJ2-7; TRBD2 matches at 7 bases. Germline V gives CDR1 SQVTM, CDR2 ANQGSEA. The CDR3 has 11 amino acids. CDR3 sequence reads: CSGGVGEEQYF. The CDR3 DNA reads TGCAGTGGGGGGGTCGGGGAAGAGCAGTACTTC.

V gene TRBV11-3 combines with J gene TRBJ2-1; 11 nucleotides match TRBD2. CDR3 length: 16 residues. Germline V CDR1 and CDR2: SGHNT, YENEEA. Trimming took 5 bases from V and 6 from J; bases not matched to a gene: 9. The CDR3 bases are TGTGCCAGCAGCAGACATAGCGGGGGGGGATTCAATGAGCAGTTCTTC. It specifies CASSRHSGGGFNEQFF.

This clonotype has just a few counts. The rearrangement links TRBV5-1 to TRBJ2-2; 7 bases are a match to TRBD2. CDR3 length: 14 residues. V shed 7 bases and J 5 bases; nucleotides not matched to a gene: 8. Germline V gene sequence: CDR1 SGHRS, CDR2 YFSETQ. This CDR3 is CASRPWGGTGELFF. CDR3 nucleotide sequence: TGCGCCAGCCGGCCCTGGGGGGGGACCGGGGAGCTGTTTTTT. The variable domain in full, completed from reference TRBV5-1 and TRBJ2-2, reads KAGVTQTPRYLIKTRGQQVTLSCSPISGHRSVSWYQQTPGQGLQFLFEYFSETQRNKGNFPGRFSGRQFSNSRSEMNVSTLELGDSALYLCASRPWGGTGELFFGEGSRLTVL.

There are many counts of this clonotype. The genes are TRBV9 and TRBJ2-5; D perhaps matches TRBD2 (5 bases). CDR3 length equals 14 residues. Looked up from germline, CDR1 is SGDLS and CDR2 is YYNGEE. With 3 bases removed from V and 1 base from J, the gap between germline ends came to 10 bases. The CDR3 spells CASSAGLSQETQYF. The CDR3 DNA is TGTGCCAGCAGCGCCGGACTGTCCCAAGAGACCCAGTACTTC.

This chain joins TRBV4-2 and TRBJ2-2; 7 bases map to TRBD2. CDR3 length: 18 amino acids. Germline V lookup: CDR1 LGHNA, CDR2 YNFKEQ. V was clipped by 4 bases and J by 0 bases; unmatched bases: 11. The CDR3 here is CASSPVGASGTNTGELFF. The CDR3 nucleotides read TGTGCCAGCAGCCCCGTAGGGGCTAGCGGTACGAACACCGGGGAGCTGTTTTTT.